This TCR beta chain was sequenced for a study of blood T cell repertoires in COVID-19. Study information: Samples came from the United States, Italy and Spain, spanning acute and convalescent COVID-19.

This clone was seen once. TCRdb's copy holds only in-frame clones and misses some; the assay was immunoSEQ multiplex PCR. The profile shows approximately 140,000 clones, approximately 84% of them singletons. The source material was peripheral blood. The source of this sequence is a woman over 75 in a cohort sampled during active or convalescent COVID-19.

Here the CDR3 DNA reads TGTGCCAGCAGCTTTGCTAGCGGTCCAGATACGCAGTATTTT. It is translated as CASSFASGPDTQYF. The rearrangement uses TRBV7-2 and TRBJ2-3; 7 nucleotides line up with TRBD2. The trim removed 3 bases at V and 4 bases at J, leaving 4 bases unmatched. CDR3 length: 14 amino acids. Germline V gives CDR1 SGHTA, CDR2 FQGNSA.